This T cell receptor (beta chain) was sequenced in a study of T cell responses to AZD1222 COVID-19 vaccine. Comment on this clone: Its target is not known.

Germline V gives CDR1 MNHEY, CDR2 SVGEGT. The CDR3 contains 16 residues. V was pared by 0 bases and J by 10 bases, with 9 bases of the junction left unmatched. This table comes from immunoSEQ multiplex PCR, and its TCRdb copy is limited to in-frame clones, with some not included. The top ten hold roughly 1.5% of the sample, which has about 130,000 clones, roughly 87% seen once. Study-wide findings and caveats: The donors showed a predominance of white British ancestry and of females, with possible underestimation of clonal diversity.

Source: peripheral blood, taken on day 0 of AZD1222 vaccination. The gene calls are TRBV6-2 or TRBV6-3 and TRBJ1-4; 9 nucleotides align to TRBD1. This clonotype was sampled from an adult in good health. For the CDR3, the DNA is TGTGCCAGCAGTTACTCTACGGGACAGGGTTATGGAAAACTGTTTTTT. Translating it yields CASSYSTGQGYGKLFF.